A selection of T cell receptor beta chains follows, all from one sample in a study of blood T cell repertoires in COVID-19. TCRdb's copy holds only in-frame clones and misses some; the assay was immunoSEQ multiplex PCR. The data show some 250,000 clones, around 89% seen once. What was sequenced was PBMCs or T cells enriched from blood (not recorded which). The receptors come from a man aged 40-49 years who had recovered from COVID-19. Both conserved end residues are part of each CDR3. A D gene is named only where the DNA matches it firmly. A row's size may be missing; if present it is once, few, many or a size class.

CDR3nt | CDR3aa | j_gene | len | d_gene | abundance | v_gene
TGTGCCAGCAGCACGCAGGGGGCAGAGAATTCACCCCTCCACTTT | CASSTQGAENSPLHF | TRBJ1-6 | 15 | TRBD1 | few | TRBV7-3
TGTGCCACCAGTGAAACACTAGCGGGAGACCAAGAGACCCAGTACTTC | CATSETLAGDQETQYF | TRBJ2-5 | 16 | TRBD2 | . | TRBV24-1
TGTGCCAGTAGTAACTATTCCAATTCGGCTGAAAAACTGTTTTTT | CASSNYSNSAEKLFF | TRBJ1-4 | 15 | . | once | TRBV19
TGCAGCGTTGATGTGGGGGGGTATGGCTACACCTTC | CSVDVGGYGYTF | TRBJ1-2 | 12 | . | . | TRBV29-1
TGTGCCAGCAGCCCCCGACGGGGTGGCTATGGCTACACCTTC | CASSPRRGGYGYTF | TRBJ1-2 | 14 | . | once | TRBV3-1/TRBV3-2
TGTGCCAGCAGTCCCCGGACAGGGCCCAGCAATCAGCCCCAGCATTTT | CASSPRTGPSNQPQHF | TRBJ1-5 | 16 | TRBD1 | . | TRBV27
TGTGCCACCAGTGATAGTCCCGGGACAGGGGGACCCAGTGAAGCTTTCTTT | CATSDSPGTGGPSEAFF | TRBJ1-1 | 17 | TRBD1 | few | TRBV24-1
TGTGCCAGCAGCTCCACGAACACCGGGGAGCTGTTTTTT | CASSSTNTGELFF | TRBJ2-2 | 13 | . | . | TRBV7-3
TGCGCCAGCAGCCAAGACGGCCTAGCGGGAGTGGGGGATGAGCAGTTCTTC | CASSQDGLAGVGDEQFF | TRBJ2-1 | 17 | TRBD2 | . | TRBV4-3
TGTGCCAGCAGTTTGTGGGGACAGGGGGCATCGTCCTACGAGCAGTACTTC | CASSLWGQGASSYEQYF | TRBJ2-7 | 17 | TRBD1 | . | TRBV27
TGTGCCAGTAGTATAAGGGGCGGACAGGGGGATCAGCCCCAGCATTTT | CASSIRGGQGDQPQHF | TRBJ1-5 | 16 | TRBD1 | . | TRBV19
TGTGCCAGCAGCTCCAGGAAGAACGTTGAAGCTTTCTTT | CASSSRKNVEAFF | TRBJ1-1 | 13 | . | . | TRBV11-2
TGTGCCAGTGGTCAGGGGCAGATATCCCAAGAGACCCAGTACTTC | CASGQGQISQETQYF | TRBJ2-5 | 15 | . | . | TRBV19
TGTGCCAGCAGCAACGGACTACAGATCACAGATACGCAGTATTTT | CASSNGLQITDTQYF | TRBJ2-3 | 15 | . | once | TRBV6-2/TRBV6-3
TGTGCCAGCAGCCCTCGGGCTAGCGGGGGGGCCCCCGGGGAGCTGTTTTTT | CASSPRASGGAPGELFF | TRBJ2-2 | 17 | TRBD2 | . | TRBV7-9
TGTGCCATCATGCCCCGTCTAGCGGGACCCCCCGGGGCGCACAATGAGCAGTTCTTC | CAIMPRLAGPPGAHNEQFF | TRBJ2-1 | 19 | . | . | TRBV21-1
TGTGCCAGCAGCGACGGACTAGCGGCAATGAGCTCCTACGAGCAGTACTTC | CASSDGLAAMSSYEQYF | TRBJ2-7 | 17 | TRBD2 | . | TRBV7-2
TGTGCCAGCAGTGACCGGGCAGGGTACAATGAGCAGTTCTTC | CASSDRAGYNEQFF | TRBJ2-1 | 14 | . | once | TRBV25-1
TGTGCCAGCAGCCAGGAACAGGGTCCGAATCAGCCCCAGCATTTT | CASSQEQGPNQPQHF | TRBJ1-5 | 15 | . | once | TRBV4-2
TGTGCCACCAGTGAGGAGGGCAGTAACTATGGCTACACCTTC | CATSEEGSNYGYTF | TRBJ1-2 | 14 | . | . | TRBV24-1
TGTGCCAGTCAGTTCCAACCGACAGGGTATGGCTACACCTTC | CASQFQPTGYGYTF | TRBJ1-2 | 14 | TRBD1 | . | TRBV19
TGTGCCAGCAGCTTCTCGGGGAACACTGAAGCTTTCTTT | CASSFSGNTEAFF | TRBJ1-1 | 13 | . | . | TRBV11-1
TGTGCCAGCAGCGGGACAGTGCCCTACGAGCAGTACTTC | CASSGTVPYEQYF | TRBJ2-7 | 13 | TRBD1 | . | TRBV6-2/TRBV6-3
TGCAGCGTTGGTTCGGGGGGCCGTGAAAAACTGTTTTTT | CSVGSGGREKLFF | TRBJ1-4 | 13 | . | . | TRBV29-1
TGCAGTGCTAGTCCTGACCTCCCGGGACAGGGCAAGTTCAATCAGCCCCAGCATTTT | CSASPDLPGQGKFNQPQHF | TRBJ1-5 | 19 | TRBD1 | . | TRBV20-1
TGTGCCAGCAGCTTATACCCAGGGCTTCACGAGCAGTACTTC | CASSLYPGLHEQYF | TRBJ2-7 | 14 | . | . | TRBV5-5
TGTGCCAGCAGCGAGAACAGGGGCGGACGTGAAAAACTGTTTTTT | CASSENRGGREKLFF | TRBJ1-4 | 15 | TRBD1 | . | TRBV11-3
TGTGCCAGCAGCGCCCGACAGGCATCACTAGCCAAAAACATTCAGTACTTC | CASSARQASLAKNIQYF | TRBJ2-4 | 17 | . | . | TRBV7-2
TGTGCCAGCAGTATAGCGGGAGTCAACGAGCAGTACTTC | CASSIAGVNEQYF | TRBJ2-7 | 13 | TRBD2 | . | TRBV6-5
TGTGCCTGTGAGGGGGATGGGGAGCAGTACTTC | CACEGDGEQYF | TRBJ2-7 | 11 | . | . | TRBV6-5
TGTGCCAGCAGCTCTTACAGGGCCCATCAGCCCCAGCATTTT | CASSSYRAHQPQHF | TRBJ1-5 | 14 | . | . | TRBV5-8
TGTGCCACTAACCGGGACAGGGACACTGAAGCTTTCTTT | CATNRDRDTEAFF | TRBJ1-1 | 13 | TRBD1 | . | TRBV10-3
TGTGCCAGCAGTGCGGGCAGACAGGGTCGGTCACCCCTCCACTTT | CASSAGRQGRSPLHF | TRBJ1-6 | 15 | TRBD1 | . | TRBV2
TGTGCCAGCAGCCCAACTAGCGTGGCCTACGAGCAGTACTTC | CASSPTSVAYEQYF | TRBJ2-7 | 14 | TRBD2 | once | TRBV7-2
TGTGCCAGCAGCTCGGGGGACAGCCAAGAGACCCAGTACTTC | CASSSGDSQETQYF | TRBJ2-5 | 14 | . | . | TRBV28
TGTGCCAGCAGTCCCGACAGGGGATATGAGACCCAGTACTTC | CASSPDRGYETQYF | TRBJ2-5 | 14 | TRBD1 | . | TRBV7-9
TGTGCCAGCTCACCACAGGGGGCCTCCTACGAGCAGTACTTC | CASSPQGASYEQYF | TRBJ2-7 | 14 | TRBD1 | many | TRBV18
TGTGCCAGCAGCTTATCTACAGGGGACAATGAGCAGTTCTTC | CASSLSTGDNEQFF | TRBJ2-1 | 14 | TRBD1 | . | TRBV7-6
TGCGCCAGCAGGTTAAACGAGGGACAGGCTAAAGCTTTCTTT | CASRLNEGQAKAFF | TRBJ1-1 | 14 | TRBD1 | . | TRBV23-1
TGTGCCAGCAGTTTCGCCGGGACAGAGTATGGCTACACCTTC | CASSFAGTEYGYTF | TRBJ1-2 | 14 | TRBD1 | many | TRBV2